This T cell receptor (beta chain) was obtained from a study of blood T cell repertoires in COVID-19. Whole-study context: Collection of acute and convalescent COVID-19 samples took place in the United States, Italy and Spain. In each case, the material was cDNA or gDNA derived from T cells, B-cell-depleted T cells, or PBMCs.

Methods used by the authors: Reference gene primer amplification in the assay estimated nucleated cell counts. TCRdb keeps only in-frame clones here, not all; method: immunoSEQ multiplex PCR. V and J calls and clone size are those listed in that table; D and trimming were worked out from the DNA. Seen here are around 80,000 clones, around 80% observed once, and the top ten hold approximately 5.1%. The germline V gene encodes CDR1 SGHAT and CDR2 FQNNGV. This CDR3 comprises 15 residues. Unmatched junction bases numbered 5, after V lost 5 bases and J lost 2 bases. The chain joins TRBV11-2 to TRBJ2-7; the match to TRBD1 covers 11 bases. The TCR was taken from a woman aged 80 or older with active or convalescent COVID-19. Sequenced material: peripheral blood. The DNA of the CDR3 is TGTGCCAGCAGCCGCCCGGGACAGGGGGCCTACGAGCAGTACTTC. Translating it yields CASSRPGQGAYEQYF.